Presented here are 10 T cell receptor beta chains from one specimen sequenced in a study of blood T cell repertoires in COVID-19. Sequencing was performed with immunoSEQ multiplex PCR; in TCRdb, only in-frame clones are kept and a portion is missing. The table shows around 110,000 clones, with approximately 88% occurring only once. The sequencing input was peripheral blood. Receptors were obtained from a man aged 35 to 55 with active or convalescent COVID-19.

This CDR3 reads CASSLSGQGNYEQYF. The CDR3 DNA reads TGTGCCAGCAGTTTGTCGGGACAGGGGAACTACGAGCAGTACTTC. The gene calls are TRBV13 and TRBJ2-7, with 10 bases aligning to TRBD1. The trim removed 6 bases at V and 3 bases at J, leaving 8 bases unmatched. The CDR3 runs 15 residues. Germline V gives CDR1 PRHDT, CDR2 FYEKMQ (reference sequence).

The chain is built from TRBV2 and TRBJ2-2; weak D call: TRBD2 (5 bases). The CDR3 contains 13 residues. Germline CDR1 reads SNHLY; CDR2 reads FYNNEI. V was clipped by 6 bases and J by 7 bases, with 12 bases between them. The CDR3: CASSGLFVGELFF. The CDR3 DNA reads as TGTGCCAGCAGCGGACTCTTCGTCGGGGAGCTGTTTTTT. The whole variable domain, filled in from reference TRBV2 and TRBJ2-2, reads EPEVTQTPSHQVTQMGQEVILRCVPISNHLYFYWYRQILGQKVEFLVSFYNNEISEKSEIFDDQFSVERPDGSNFTLKIRSTKLEDSAMYFCASSGLFVGELFFGEGSRLTVL.

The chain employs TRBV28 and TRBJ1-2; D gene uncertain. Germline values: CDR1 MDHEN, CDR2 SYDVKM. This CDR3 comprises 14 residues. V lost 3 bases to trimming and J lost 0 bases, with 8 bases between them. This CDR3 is CASSFQRANYGYTF. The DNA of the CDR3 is TGTGCCAGCAGTTTTCAGCGGGCTAACTATGGCTACACCTTC.

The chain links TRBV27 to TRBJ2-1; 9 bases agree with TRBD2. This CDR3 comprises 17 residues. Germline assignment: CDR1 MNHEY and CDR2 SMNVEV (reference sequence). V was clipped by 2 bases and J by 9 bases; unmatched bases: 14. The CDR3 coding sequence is TGTGCCAGCAGTTTAGAAGAGGCGGGAGGGCCTTTCAGTGAGCAGTTCTTC. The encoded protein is CASSLEEAGGPFSEQFF.

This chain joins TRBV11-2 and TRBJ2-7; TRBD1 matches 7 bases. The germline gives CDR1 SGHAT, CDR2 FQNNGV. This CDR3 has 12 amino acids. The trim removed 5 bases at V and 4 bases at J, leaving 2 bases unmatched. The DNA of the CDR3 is TGTGCCAGCAGCCGACAGGGATACGAGCAGTACTTC. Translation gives CASSRQGYEQYF.

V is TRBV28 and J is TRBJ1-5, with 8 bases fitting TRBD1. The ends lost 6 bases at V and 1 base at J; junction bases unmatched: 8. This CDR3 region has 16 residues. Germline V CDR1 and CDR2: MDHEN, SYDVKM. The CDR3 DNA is TGTGCCAGCAGCCGTGCAGGGGGCCCCAGCAATCAGCCCCAGCATTTT. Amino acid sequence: CASSRAGGPSNQPQHF.

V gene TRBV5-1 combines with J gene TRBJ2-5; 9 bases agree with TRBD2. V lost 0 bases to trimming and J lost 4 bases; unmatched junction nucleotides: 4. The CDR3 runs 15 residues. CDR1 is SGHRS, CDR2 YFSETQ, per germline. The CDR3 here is CASSLDGSGRETQYF. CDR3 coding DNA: TGCGCCAGCAGCTTGGACGGTAGCGGGAGAGAGACCCAGTACTTC.

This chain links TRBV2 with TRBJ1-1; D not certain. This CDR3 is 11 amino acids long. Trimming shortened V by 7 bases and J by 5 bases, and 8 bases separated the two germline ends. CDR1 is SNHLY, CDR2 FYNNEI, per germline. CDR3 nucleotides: TGTGCCAGCAAGACGGAGACTGAAGCTTTCTTT. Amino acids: CASKTETEAFF.

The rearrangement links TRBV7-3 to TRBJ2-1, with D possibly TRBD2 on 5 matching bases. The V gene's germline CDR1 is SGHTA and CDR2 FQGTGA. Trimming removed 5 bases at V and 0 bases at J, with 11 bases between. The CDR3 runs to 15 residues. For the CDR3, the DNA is TGTGCCAGCAGCCAACTAGGGAGCTCCTACAATGAGCAGTTCTTC. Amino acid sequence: CASSQLGSSYNEQFF.

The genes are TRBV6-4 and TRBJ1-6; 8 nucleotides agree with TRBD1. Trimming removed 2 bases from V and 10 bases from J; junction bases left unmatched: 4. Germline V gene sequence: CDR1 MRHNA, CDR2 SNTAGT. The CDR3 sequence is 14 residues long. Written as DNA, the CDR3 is TGTGCCAGCAGTGACGGACAGGGATTCTCACCCCTCCACTTT. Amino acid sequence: CASSDGQGFSPLHF.